The 4 T cell receptor beta chains reported below all come from one sample, sequenced in a study of blood T cell repertoires in COVID-19. Only in-frame clones appear in the TCRdb table, and some are missing; sequencing was by immunoSEQ multiplex PCR. The sample carries fewer than 250,000 clones, roughly 80% recorded once. What was sequenced was peripheral blood. The receptors stem from a woman aged 50 to 60 with acute or convalescent COVID-19.

The chain employs TRBV28 and TRBJ2-1; 8 nucleotides agree with TRBD2. Germline-derived CDR1 and CDR2 are MDHEN and SYDVKM. CDR3 length: 16 amino acids. With 6 bases clipped from V and 1 base from J, the junction kept 8 bases outside the gene matches. The CDR3 here is CASSTYLAGSYNEQFF. CDR3 nucleotides: TGTGCCAGCAGCACCTATCTAGCGGGTTCCTACAATGAGCAGTTCTTC.

This chain links TRBV24-1 with TRBJ2-1, with TRBD2 as a possible D gene (6 bases). The V gene lost 1 base and the J gene lost 6 bases, with 15 bases spanning the gap. This CDR3 is 16 amino acids long. Germline V gene lookup returns CDR1 KGHDR and CDR2 SFDVKD. The CDR3 is CATSDFSTSSGNEQFF. CDR3 DNA sequence: TGTGCCACCAGTGATTTCAGCACGAGTAGCGGCAATGAGCAGTTCTTC.

This clone was detected only once. The rearrangement joins TRBV19 to TRBJ1-5; 7 nucleotides match TRBD1. The germline CDR1 and CDR2 sequences are LNHDA and SQIVND (reference sequence). The CDR3 contains 17 residues. V lost 7 bases, J lost 1 base, and 13 bases stayed unmatched. As DNA, the CDR3 is TGTGCCAGTATGCCGACCCAAGACAGGGCCAGCAATCAGCCCCAGCATTTT. Protein sequence: CASMPTQDRASNQPQHF. The full variable domain, completed using reference TRBV19 and TRBJ1-5, is DGGITQSPKYLFRKEGQNVTLSCEQNLNHDAMYWYRQDPGQGLRLIYYSQIVNDFQKGDIAEGYSVSREKKESFPLTVTSAQKNPTAFYLCASMPTQDRASNQPQHFGDGTRLSIL.

The rearrangement joins TRBV29-1 to TRBJ2-1; 7 bases match TRBD2. Germline CDR1 reads SQVTM; CDR2 reads ANQGSEA. The CDR3 totals 12 residues. The DNA for the CDR3 is TGCCACGGAGCGGGATTCTACAATGAGCAGTTCTTC. Translation: CHGAGFYNEQFF.